These 2 T cell receptor beta chains were all obtained from the same sample, sequenced in a study of cytomegalovirus exposure and HLA in healthy donors. Sequencing used immunoSEQ multiplex PCR; TCRdb keeps in-frame clones, though not all of them. Of about 150,000 clones in the sample, 87% are singletons; the top ten hold roughly 4.5%. Sequenced sample: PBMCs. The receptor set was obtained from a man between 18 and 35 years old in good health and CMV-seropositive.

The V and J genes are TRBV27 and TRBJ2-7, with TRBD2 matching 9 bases. CDR1 and CDR2 (germline): MNHEY, SMNVEV (reference sequence). This CDR3 is 17 amino acids long. The V and J ends lost 3 bases and 6 bases, in that order; junction bases with no gene match: 15. CDR3 loop: CASSLGLRGGARSEQYF. In nucleotides, the CDR3 is TGTGCCAGCAGTTTGGGCCTTCGCGGGGGGGCAAGATCCGAGCAGTACTTC.

The J gene is TRBJ2-1, the V gene TRBV5-1, with 7 nucleotides matching TRBD2. With 0 bases clipped from V and 3 bases from J, the junction kept 6 bases outside the gene matches. This CDR3 is 16 amino acids long. Per germline, CDR1 SGHRS and CDR2 YFSETQ. The CDR3 here is CASSLASQRDYNEQFF. In nucleotides, the CDR3 is TGCGCCAGCAGCTTGGCCAGTCAGCGGGACTACAATGAGCAGTTCTTC.